These 21 T cell receptor beta chains were all obtained from the same sample, sequenced in a study of shared clonotypes between healthy human individuals. The assay was immunoSEQ multiplex PCR, and TCRdb's table has in-frame clones only and misses some. The data show hundreds of thousands of clones, about 96% seen once. The sample comprised naive CD4+ T cells sorted from blood. Subset specified: CD45RA+ positively selected. The receptors originated from a woman aged 25 to 39 in good health.

This rearrangement joins TRBV28 to TRBJ1-1; D gene unclear. V lost 1 base and J lost 4, with 7 bases in between. CDR1 MDHEN and CDR2 SYDVKM come from the germline V gene. CDR3 length: 13 amino acids. The CDR3 DNA reads TGTGCCAGCAGTTTATCTCGGTTCACTGAAGCTTTCTTT. Translation: CASSLSRFTEAFF.

The CDR3 sequence: CASRPGQGGLEEKLFF. DNA for the CDR3: TGTGCCAGCAGGCCGGGACAGGGCGGGCTCGAGGAAAAACTGTTTTTT. The rearrangement uses TRBV9 and TRBJ1-4, with 9 bases matching TRBD1. The CDR3 extends over 16 amino acids. The germline V gene encodes CDR1 SGDLS and CDR2 YYNGEE. Germline trimming cut 5 bases from V and 8 bases from J; bases unmatched to any gene: 13.

The rearrangement links TRBV5-1 to TRBJ2-5; TRBD2 agrees at 8 bases. V trimming: 0 bases; J trimming: 3 bases; junction bases outside the gene matches: 1. The CDR3 has 14 residues. CDR1 is SGHRS and CDR2 is YFSETQ in the germline V gene. CDR3 region: CASSLGSGKETQYF. CDR3 in DNA: TGCGCCAGCAGCTTGGGTAGCGGGAAAGAGACCCAGTACTTC.

V usage is TRBV4-2 and J usage is TRBJ2-7; 8 nucleotides agree with TRBD2. V was clipped by 5 bases and J by 3 bases; unmatched bases: 6. The germline CDR1 and CDR2 sequences are LGHNA and YNFKEQ. This CDR3 comprises 14 residues. Here the CDR3 DNA reads TGTGCCAGCAGCGCGGGAGGAGGGAACTACGAGCAGTACTTC. Amino acid sequence: CASSAGGGNYEQYF.

This chain connects TRBV7-2 to TRBJ2-3; D unresolved. The V gene's germline CDR1 is SGHTA and CDR2 FQGNSA. This CDR3 region has 14 residues. V lost 7 bases to trimming and J lost 0 bases, with 11 bases between them. The CDR3 bases are TGTGCCAGCACCTACGACTGGAGCACAGATACGCAGTATTTT. The encoded protein is CASTYDWSTDTQYF.

The chain uses TRBV18 and TRBJ2-2; 9 positions agree with TRBD2. This CDR3 spans 17 amino acids. CDR1 and CDR2 (germline): KGHSH, LQKENI. V lost 3 bases to trimming and J lost 5 bases; unmatched junction nucleotides: 10. The CDR3 protein is CASSPRAGGPETGELFF. CDR3 nucleotide sequence: TGTGCCAGCTCACCGAGGGCGGGAGGGCCTGAGACCGGGGAGCTGTTTTTT.

On this clone itself: Compared with germline, one end of the junction differs, possibly owing to a read error. The genes are TRBV29-1 and TRBJ2-3; TRBD1 agrees at 10 bases. Germline lookup yields CDR1 SQVTM and CDR2 ANQGSEA. The CDR3 has 13 amino acids. CDR3: CSFDRGLTDTQYF. CDR3 nucleotides: TGCAGCTTTGACAGGGGGCTGACAGATACGCAGTATTTT.

V gene TRBV19 combines with J gene TRBJ2-3; no definite D call. This CDR3 comprises 15 residues. CDR1 is LNHDA and CDR2 is SQIVND in the germline V gene (reference sequence). Deletions cut 3 bases from V and 2 bases from J, with 12 bases between. This chain's CDR3 is CASSIKSSTTDTQYF. The CDR3 DNA sequence: TGTGCCAGTAGTATCAAGAGCTCCACCACAGATACGCAGTATTTT. Supplemented by reference TRBV19 and TRBJ2-3, the full variable domain reads DGGITQSPKYLFRKEGQNVTLSCEQNLNHDAMYWYRQDPGQGLRLIYYSQIVNDFQKGDIAEGYSVSREKKESFPLTVTSAQKNPTAFYLCASSIKSSTTDTQYFGPGTRLTVL.

On this clone: The same CDR3 is also encoded by other DNA sequences in this sample. This chain joins TRBV18 and TRBJ2-5; D perhaps matches TRBD2 (7 bases). V was clipped by 4 bases and J by 4 bases, with 10 bases between them. The CDR3 totals 13 residues. Germline V CDR1 and CDR2: KGHSH, LQKENI. The CDR3 nucleotides are TGTGCCAGCTCACAAGGGGGGGGAGAGACCCAGTACTTC. This translates into CASSQGGGETQYF. Together with reference TRBV18 and TRBJ2-5, the CDR3 gives the full variable domain: NAGVMQNPRHLVRRRGQEARLRCSPMKGHSHVYWYRQLPEEGLKFMVYLQKENIIDESGMPKERFSAEFPKEGPSILRIQQVVRGDSAAYFCASSQGGGETQYFGPGTRLLVL.

The rearrangement joins TRBV6-5 to TRBJ1-2; 8 bases align to TRBD1. With 0 bases clipped from V and 8 bases from J, the junction kept 5 bases outside the gene matches. Germline V lookup: CDR1 MNHEY, CDR2 SVGAGI. This CDR3 spans 14 amino acids. The CDR3 bases are TGTGCCAGCAGTTACTCTACGACAGGGGTCGGCTACACCTTC. This translates into CASSYSTTGVGYTF.

J is TRBJ2-1 and V is TRBV7-9, with 11 bases identical to TRBD2. This CDR3 region has 16 residues. V dropped 7 bases and J dropped 2; count of bases not matched to a gene: 7. Germline CDR1 SEHNR, CDR2 FQNEAQ (reference sequence). This CDR3 reads CASKASGRPAYNEQFF. CDR3 bases: TGTGCCAGCAAAGCTAGCGGGAGGCCAGCCTACAATGAGCAGTTCTTC.

As regards this clone: The sample has other DNA sequences that encode this CDR3 too. V gene TRBV19 combines with J gene TRBJ1-5; a possible D gene is TRBD1 (5 bases). CDR3 length equals 13 residues. V shed 3 bases and J shed 7 bases, with 10 bases lying between them. Per the germline V gene, CDR1 is LNHDA and CDR2 is SQIVND (reference sequence). This chain's CDR3 is CASSIERGQPQHF. The CDR3 DNA reads as TGTGCCAGTAGTATTGAACGGGGGCAGCCCCAGCATTTT.

This clone was recorded once. The V call is TRBV7-2, the J call TRBJ2-3; TRBD2 agrees at 12 bases. The CDR3 loop spans 21 amino acids. The ends lost 0 bases at V and 3 bases at J; junction bases unmatched: 16. Germline assignment: CDR1 SGHTA and CDR2 FQGNSA. The CDR3 coding sequence is TGTGCCAGCAGCTTAGCGGAATGGGCTAGCGGGAGGGCCTTCTTTACAGATACGCAGTATTTT. This encodes CASSLAEWASGRAFFTDTQYF. The whole variable domain, remainder taken from reference TRBV7-2 and TRBJ2-3, is GAGVSQSPSNKVTEKGKDVELRCDPISGHTALYWYRQSLGQGLEFLIYFQGNSAPDKSGLPSDRFSAERTGGSVSTLTIQRTQQEDSAVYLCASSLAEWASGRAFFTDTQYFGPGTRLTVL.

The chain is built from TRBV5-1 and TRBJ2-7; a weak D match, TRBD1 (6 bases). The V gene lost 5 bases and the J gene lost 2 bases, with 17 bases spanning the gap. The CDR3 totals 15 residues. Germline V gene lookup returns CDR1 SGHRS and CDR2 YFSETQ. CDR3 residues: CASRNDRRPPYEQYF. CDR3 DNA: TGCGCCAGCAGGAATGACAGGCGACCACCCTACGAGCAGTACTTC.

The chain combines TRBV10-2 with TRBJ2-2; 10 bases align to TRBD2. The CDR3 is 15 amino acids. Germline CDR1 WSHSY, CDR2 SAAADI. After removal of 2 bases from V and 7 bases from J, the junction contained 4 bases not matched to a gene. The CDR3 nucleotides read TGCGCCAGCAGTGAGGGCCTAGCGGGAGTCGGGGAGCTGTTTTTT. Amino acid sequence: CASSEGLAGVGELFF.

In nucleotides, the CDR3 is TGCGCCAGCAGACGGGACGGGGCGAACACCGGGGAGCTGTTTTTT. It codes for CASRRDGANTGELFF. The rearrangement joins TRBV5-1 to TRBJ2-2; D assignment may be TRBD1 or TRBD2 (5 bases each). CDR3 length: 15 residues. Trimming cost V 5 bases and J 0 bases, with 11 bases left between them. The germline CDR1 and CDR2 sequences are SGHRS and YFSETQ.

V usage is TRBV10-2 and J usage is TRBJ1-2, with 8 bases fitting TRBD1. The trim removed 3 bases at V and 5 bases at J, leaving 23 bases unmatched. The germline V gene has CDR1 WSHSY and CDR2 SAAADI. CDR3 length: 20 amino acids. CDR3 DNA: TGCGCCAGCAGTGAAAAGATCCGGACGGGACAGGCTACGGGATTTTATGGCTACACCTTC. Protein product: CASSEKIRTGQATGFYGYTF.

This clone was counted once. The rearrangement links TRBV6-5 to TRBJ2-1; the D is unclear. The CDR3 runs 13 residues. Germline values: CDR1 MNHEY, CDR2 SVGAGI. V shed 3 bases and J shed 5 bases, with 8 bases lying between them. The CDR3 reads CASSYASHNEQFF. The CDR3 DNA reads TGTGCCAGCAGTTATGCCAGTCACAATGAGCAGTTCTTC.

The chain employs TRBV20-1 and TRBJ2-1, with TRBD2 matching 7 bases. Losses at the gene ends were 3 bases for V and 13 bases for J; bases not matched to a gene: 3. CDR1 DFQATT and CDR2 SNEGSKA come from the germline V gene (reference sequence). This CDR3 is 10 amino acids long. The CDR3 reads CSASGRRQFF. CDR3 DNA sequence: TGCAGTGCTAGCGGGAGGCGTCAGTTCTTC.

The chain carries TRBV5-1 and TRBJ2-5, with 7 bases aligning to TRBD1. Per germline, CDR1 SGHRS and CDR2 YFSETQ. The CDR3 contains 14 residues. The V gene end was trimmed by 2 bases and the J gene end by 5 bases; junction bases not matched to a gene: 6. As DNA, the CDR3 is TGCGCCAGCAGCTTCAGACAGGGCGGGGAGACCCAGTACTTC. This gives the protein CASSFRQGGETQYF. Looking up the rest from reference TRBV5-1 and TRBJ2-5 gives the full variable domain: KAGVTQTPRYLIKTRGQQVTLSCSPISGHRSVSWYQQTPGQGLQFLFEYFSETQRNKGNFPGRFSGRQFSNSRSEMNVSTLELGDSALYLCASSFRQGGETQYFGPGTRLLVL.

The chain has TRBV6-5 and TRBJ2-2, with D perhaps assigned TRBD1 or TRBD2 (5 bases each). Germline V gene data show CDR1 as MNHEY and CDR2 as SVGAGI. The CDR3 length is 15 residues. V lost 2 bases to trimming and J lost 4 bases, with 11 bases between them. CDR3 bases: TGTGCCAGCAGTTACGGATGGGGGACCACCGGGGAGCTGTTTTTT. It yields the protein CASSYGWGTTGELFF.